Each of the 18 T cell receptor beta chains below was sequenced from the same sample in a study of blood T cell repertoires in COVID-19. Data came from immunoSEQ multiplex PCR; TCRdb stores just in-frame clones and leaves some out. The sample has some 190,000 clones; around four fifths are singletons. The sequencing sample was made of peripheral blood. Every receptor here comes from a human donor in a cohort sampled during active COVID-19.

This clone appeared once. This chain uses TRBV27 with TRBJ1-2, with D unclear. V lost 5 bases and J 3 bases, leaving 10 bases between the germline ends. There are 13 residues in the CDR3. Germline V gene data show CDR1 as MNHEY and CDR2 as SMNVEV (reference sequence). The CDR3: CASSGTSDYGYTF. The CDR3 DNA reads TGTGCCAGCAGTGGTACATCCGACTATGGCTACACCTTC.

V is TRBV3-1 (or the pseudogene TRBV3-2) and J is TRBJ1-2; 10 nucleotides agree with TRBD1. V lost 1 base to trimming and J lost 6 bases; unmatched junction nucleotides: 11. Looked up from germline, CDR1 is LGHDT and CDR2 is YNNKEL (reference sequence). CDR3 length: 17 residues. CDR3 DNA: TGTGCCAGCAGCCAAGCCTACCGACAGGGGGCGCCGGATGGCTACACCTTC. Translation gives CASSQAYRQGAPDGYTF.

This chain uses TRBV12-3 or TRBV12-4 with TRBJ1-2; D remains unclear. This CDR3 comprises 13 residues. V was clipped by 3 bases and J by 4 bases, with 9 bases between them. The CDR3 here is CASSLSRFYGYTF. CDR3 nucleotide sequence: TGTGCCAGCAGTTTGTCCAGATTCTATGGCTACACCTTC.

This sequence joins TRBV5-1 and TRBJ1-2; D not resolved. The CDR3 spans 14 residues. Trimming left V 0 bases short and J 4 bases short, with 10 bases between. The germline V gene encodes CDR1 SGHRS and CDR2 YFSETQ. This CDR3 is CASSLDDWSYGYTF. DNA of the CDR3: TGCGCCAGCAGCTTGGACGACTGGTCCTATGGCTACACCTTC.

The count of this clone is one. The chain couples TRBV11-2 to TRBJ2-1, with 8 bases lining up with TRBD2. The CDR3 consists of 15 residues. The junction had 5 bases not matched to a gene; V was cut back by 3 bases and J by 4 bases. CDR1 is SGHAT and CDR2 is FQNNGV in the germline V gene. This chain's CDR3 is CASSFSGVGYNEQFF. In DNA, the CDR3 is TGTGCCAGCAGCTTTAGCGGGGTGGGTTACAATGAGCAGTTCTTC. Full variable domain (remainder filled in from reference TRBV11-2 and TRBJ2-1): EAGVAQSPRYKIIEKRQSVAFWCNPISGHATLYWYQQILGQGPKLLIQFQNNGVVDDSQLPKDRFSAERLKGVDSTLKIQPAKLEDSAVYLCASSFSGVGYNEQFFGPGTRLTVL.

The CDR3 loop is CASNPLAGNQPQHF. The CDR3 coding sequence is TGTGCCAGCAACCCGCTCGCGGGCAATCAGCCCCAGCATTTT. The chain couples TRBV27 to TRBJ1-5; no clear D. Germline V gene sequence: CDR1 MNHEY, CDR2 SMNVEV (reference sequence). The CDR3 is 14 amino acids. V lost 7 bases and J lost 2, with 12 bases in between.

V is TRBV5-1 and J is TRBJ2-1; 10 nucleotides match TRBD2. Germline V gene sequence: CDR1 SGHRS, CDR2 YFSETQ. V lost 5 bases and J lost 8; bases outside the gene matches: 13. The CDR3 spans 16 residues. This chain's CDR3 is CASRPGPSGRFDEQFF. The CDR3 coding sequence is TGCGCCAGCAGGCCGGGTCCTAGCGGGAGATTCGATGAGCAGTTCTTC.

The chain uses TRBV18 and TRBJ1-1, with D possibly being TRBD1 (6 bases). This CDR3 is built from 14 residues. V was shortened by 2 bases and J by 1 base, with 8 bases between the two germline ends. The germline V gene encodes CDR1 KGHSH and CDR2 LQKENI. The CDR3 here is CASSPTGTNTEAFF. The CDR3 nucleotides are TGTGCCAGCTCACCAACAGGGACGAACACTGAAGCTTTCTTT.

V is TRBV19 and J is TRBJ2-1, with TRBD1 matching over 12 bases. The CDR3 runs to 15 residues. Trimming removed 4 bases from V and 5 bases from J; junction bases left unmatched: 3. CDR1 and CDR2 from the germline V gene are LNHDA and SQIVND (reference sequence). The CDR3, as DNA: TGTGCCAGTAGTAGGGACAGGGGGCCTAACAATGAGCAGTTCTTC. Amino acids: CASSRDRGPNNEQFF.

The rearrangement joins TRBV7-6 to TRBJ2-5, with D perhaps matching TRBD2 (6 bases). The CDR3 runs to 15 residues. Trimming stripped 5 bases from V and 2 bases from J, with 15 bases between. The germline CDR1 and CDR2 sequences are SGHVS and FNYEAQ. The CDR3 is CASSPISGTQETQYF. The CDR3 coding sequence is TGTGCCAGCAGCCCGATTAGCGGCACACAAGAGACCCAGTACTTC.

This clone was counted many times. The J gene is TRBJ1-2, the V gene TRBV11-2, with 12 bases lining up with TRBD1. The J segment lost 8 bases and the V segment lost 5 bases, leaving 6 bases of the junction unmatched. CDR3 length: 14 amino acids. Germline CDR1 reads SGHAT; CDR2 reads FQNNGV. The DNA for the CDR3 is TGTGCCAGCAGCCGGGACAGGGGGCGCCAAGGCTACACCTTC. This sequence encodes CASSRDRGRQGYTF.

The chain employs TRBV7-3 and TRBJ1-1, with D possibly TRBD1 on 6 matching bases. Trimming pared 5 bases from V and 5 bases from J, leaving 12 bases between. Germline V gene sequence: CDR1 SGHTA, CDR2 FQGTGA. CDR3 length equals 13 residues. This chain's CDR3 is CASSRQARTEAFF. The CDR3 DNA follows: TGTGCCAGCAGCCGACAGGCTCGGACTGAAGCTTTCTTT. Full variable domain (missing parts from reference TRBV7-3 and TRBJ1-1): GAGVSQTPSNKVTEKGKYVELRCDPISGHTALYWYRQSLGQGPEFLIYFQGTGAADDSGLPNDRFFAVRPEGSVSTLKIQRTERGDSAVYLCASSRQARTEAFFGQGTRLTVV.

The chain recombines TRBV30 with TRBJ1-2, with 8 bases aligning to TRBD1. V was clipped by 1 base and J by 8 bases; unmatched bases: 3. The CDR3 runs to 12 residues. Germline CDR1 GTSNPN, CDR2 SVGIG (reference sequence). Here the CDR3 reads CAWSGQGIGYTF. DNA for the CDR3: TGTGCCTGGAGTGGACAGGGGATCGGCTACACCTTC.

There are a few counts of this clone. The rearrangement joins TRBV30 to TRBJ1-5; the D gene is possibly TRBD1 (5 bases). V was clipped by 4 bases and J by 4 bases, with 11 bases between them. The length of the CDR3 is 13 residues. CDR1 GTSNPN and CDR2 SVGIG come from the germline V gene (reference sequence). The chain's CDR3 is CAWTAGGNQPQHF. In DNA form, the CDR3 reads TGTGCCTGGACAGCTGGGGGGAATCAGCCCCAGCATTTT.

The chain is built from TRBV9 and TRBJ2-7; 11 positions agree with TRBD2. V dropped 0 bases and J dropped 3; count of bases not matched to a gene: 2. The germline gives CDR1 SGDLS, CDR2 YYNGEE. This CDR3 region has 15 residues. The CDR3 loop is CASSVDSGGGYEQYF. The CDR3 region has the DNA TGTGCCAGCAGCGTAGATAGCGGGGGGGGCTACGAGCAGTACTTC. Full variable domain (remainder filled in from reference TRBV9 and TRBJ2-7): DSGVTQTPKHLITATGQRVTLRCSPRSGDLSVYWYQQSLDQGLQFLIQYYNGEERAKGNILERFSAQQFPDLHSELNLSSLELGDSALYFCASSVDSGGGYEQYFGPGTRLTVT.

The rearrangement joins TRBV19 to TRBJ1-2, with a weak D call TRBD1 (6 bases). The CDR3 contains 14 residues. Germline V gene sequence: CDR1 LNHDA, CDR2 SQIVND (reference sequence). V lost 3 bases, J lost 4 bases, and 12 bases lay in between. CDR3 loop: CASSMDSLFYGYTF. The DNA for the CDR3 is TGTGCCAGTAGTATGGACAGCCTCTTCTATGGCTACACCTTC.

The CDR3 DNA reads as TGTGCCAGTAGTATATCTTCCAGGGGACACTACTCTGGAAACACCATATATTTT. Translated: CASSISSRGHYSGNTIYF. J is TRBJ1-3 and V is TRBV19; TRBD1 is a possible D gene (6 bases). V lost 2 bases and J lost 0, with 17 bases in between. The CDR3 sequence is 18 residues long. Germline values: CDR1 LNHDA, CDR2 SQIVND (reference sequence).

This chain connects TRBV29-1 to TRBJ1-2; no clear D. CDR1 is SQVTM, CDR2 ANQGSEA, per germline. V lost 1 base, J lost 4 bases, and 13 bases lay in between. CDR3 length: 14 residues. DNA of the CDR3: TGCAGCGTTGAAGCTTCCGGGTCTCTCTATGGCTACACCTTC. Translating gives CSVEASGSLYGYTF.